The present entry profiles one T cell receptor (beta chain) with its context. Its antigen is not known. This specimen comes from a study of T cell responses to AZD1222 COVID-19 vaccine. In germline, CDR1 is SEHNR, CDR2 FQNEAQ (reference sequence). V shed 1 base and J shed 5 bases, with 8 bases lying between them. This CDR3 region has 13 residues. Sequencing was performed with immunoSEQ multiplex PCR; in TCRdb, only in-frame clones are kept and a portion is missing. This table has approximately 110,000 clones, 80% to 90% appearing once. Study-level points and caveats: The repertoires were collected only after the peak T cell response. After two AZD1222 doses, spike-specific TCR breadth and depth rose versus day 0. It was only a handful of AZD1222 recipients who were seropositive at baseline. Among vaccine-associated CD4 TCRs, coverage spanned spike, with dominance at 160-218 and 743-854.

Sequences were derived from peripheral blood, sampled on day 0 of AZD1222 vaccination. The TCR sequence derives from an adult in good health. The chain is built from TRBV7-9 and TRBJ1-2; D gene unclear. DNA for the CDR3: TGTGCCAGCAGCTTAGTTGGACTATATGGCTACACCTTC. It translates to CASSLVGLYGYTF.